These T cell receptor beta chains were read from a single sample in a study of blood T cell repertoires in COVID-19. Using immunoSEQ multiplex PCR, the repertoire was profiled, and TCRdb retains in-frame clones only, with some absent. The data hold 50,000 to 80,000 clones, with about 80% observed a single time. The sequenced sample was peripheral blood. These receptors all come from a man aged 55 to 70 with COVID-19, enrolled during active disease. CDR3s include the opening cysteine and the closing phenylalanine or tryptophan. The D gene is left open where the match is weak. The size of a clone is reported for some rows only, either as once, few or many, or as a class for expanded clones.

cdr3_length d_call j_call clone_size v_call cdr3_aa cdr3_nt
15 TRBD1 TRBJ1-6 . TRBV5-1 CASSLEPGGNSPLHF TGCGCCAGCAGCTTGGAACCAGGGGGGAATTCACCCCTCCACTTT
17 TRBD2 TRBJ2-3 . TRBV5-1 CASSQLMTSGPTDTQYF TGCGCCAGCAGCCAATTGATGACTAGCGGGCCCACAGATACGCAGTATTTT
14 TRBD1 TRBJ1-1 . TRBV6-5 CASNLGGLGTEAFF TGTGCCAGCAACTTAGGGGGCTTGGGCACTGAAGCTTTCTTT
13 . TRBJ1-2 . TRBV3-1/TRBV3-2 CASSQARNYGYTF TGTGCCAGCAGCCAAGCCAGGAACTATGGCTACACCTTC
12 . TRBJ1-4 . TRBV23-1 CASSQVEEKLFF TGCGCCAGCAGTCAAGTGGAGGAAAAACTGTTTTTT
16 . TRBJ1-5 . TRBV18 CASSHTTGYGNQPQHF TGTGCCAGCTCACATACCACAGGGTACGGCAATCAGCCCCAGCATTTT
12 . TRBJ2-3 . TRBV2 CASTGEGGAQYF TGTGCCAGCACCGGGGAGGGGGGGGCGCAGTATTTT
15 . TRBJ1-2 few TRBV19 CASSRWRTANYGYTF TGTGCCAGTAGTCGATGGCGGACAGCCAACTATGGCTACACCTTC
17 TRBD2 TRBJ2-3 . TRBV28 CASSLILAGELTDTQYF TGTGCCAGCAGTCTAATTCTAGCGGGGGAACTCACAGATACGCAGTATTTT
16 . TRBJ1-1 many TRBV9 CASSGSQGSLNTEAFF TGTGCCAGCAGCGGGTCCCAGGGGAGCTTGAACACTGAAGCTTTCTTT
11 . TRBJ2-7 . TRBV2 CASRQEGEQYF TGTGCCAGCAGGCAGGAGGGCGAGCAGTACTTC
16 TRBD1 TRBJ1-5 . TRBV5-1 CASSPGTGGGNQPQHF TGCGCCAGCAGCCCGGGGACAGGGGGCGGCAATCAGCCCCAGCATTTT
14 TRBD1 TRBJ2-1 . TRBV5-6 CASSLFATGDEQFF TGTGCCAGCAGCTTGTTTGCGACAGGGGATGAGCAGTTCTTC
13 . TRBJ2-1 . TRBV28 CASTHPAYNEQFF TGTGCCAGCACCCACCCGGCCTACAATGAGCAGTTCTTC
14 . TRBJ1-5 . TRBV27 CASHRGGVNQPQHF TGTGCCAGTCATAGGGGGGGAGTTAATCAGCCCCAGCATTTT
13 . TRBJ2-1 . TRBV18 CASSPVGVDEQFF TGTGCCAGCTCACCAGTAGGAGTTGATGAGCAGTTCTTC
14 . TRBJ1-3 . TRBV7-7 CASTGRISGNTIYF TGTGCCAGCACCGGGAGGATCTCTGGAAACACCATATATTTT
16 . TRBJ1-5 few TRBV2 CASRDMVGAPTQPQHF TGTGCCAGCAGAGACATGGTGGGGGCCCCAACGCAGCCCCAGCATTTT
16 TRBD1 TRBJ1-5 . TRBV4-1 CASSQVEGARDQPQHF TGCGCCAGCAGCCAAGTGGAGGGGGCGAGGGATCAGCCCCAGCATTTT
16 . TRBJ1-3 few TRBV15 CATSRALGGSGNTIYF TGTGCCACCAGCAGAGCTCTGGGGGGATCTGGAAACACCATATATTTT
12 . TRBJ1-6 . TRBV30 CAWKGLVSPLHF TGTGCCTGGAAGGGGTTGGTGTCACCCCTCCACTTT
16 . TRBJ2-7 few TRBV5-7 CASSLEGGRARDEQYF TGTGCCAGCAGCTTGGAAGGGGGGAGGGCCAGGGACGAGCAGTACTTC
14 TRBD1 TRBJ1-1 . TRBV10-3 CAISPTGVTTEAFF TGTGCCATCAGTCCCACAGGGGTTACCACTGAAGCTTTCTTT
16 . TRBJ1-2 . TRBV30 CAWSASGGGASYGYTF TGTGCCTGGAGTGCGAGTGGTGGGGGGGCGTCATATGGCTACACCTTC
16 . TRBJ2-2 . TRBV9 CASSVRQEPNTGELFF TGTGCCAGCAGCGTAAGACAGGAACCGAACACCGGGGAGCTGTTTTTT
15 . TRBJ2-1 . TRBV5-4 CASSLEVAEWNEQFF TGTGCCAGCAGCTTGGAGGTAGCGGAGTGGAATGAGCAGTTCTTC
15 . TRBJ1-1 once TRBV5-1 CASSGWGGENTEAFF TGCGCCAGCAGCGGATGGGGCGGGGAGAACACTGAAGCTTTCTTT
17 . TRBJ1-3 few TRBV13 CASSPWGGGGPGNTIYF TGTGCCAGCAGCCCGTGGGGGGGAGGAGGGCCTGGAAACACCATATATTTT
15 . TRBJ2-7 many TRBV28 CASSLSGGGTYEQYF TGTGCCAGCAGTTTATCTGGGGGAGGCACCTACGAGCAGTACTTC
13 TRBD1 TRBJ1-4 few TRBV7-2 CASSIDRGRKLFF TGTGCCAGCAGCATCGACAGGGGCAGAAAACTGTTTTTT
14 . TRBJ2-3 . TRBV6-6 CASTDRGGTDTQYF TGTGCCTCGACCGACAGGGGAGGGACAGATACGCAGTATTTT
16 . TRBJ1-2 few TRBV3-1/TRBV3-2 CASSRSAGAFRRGYTF TGTGCCAGCAGCCGGTCGGCAGGGGCATTTAGGCGTGGCTACACCTTC
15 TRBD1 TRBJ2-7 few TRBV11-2 CASSLNSGGGYEQYF TGTGCCAGCAGCTTAAATTCAGGGGGCGGGTACGAGCAGTACTTC
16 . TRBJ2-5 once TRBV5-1 CASSLAFGLHAETQYF TGCGCCAGCAGCTTGGCCTTTGGACTGCACGCAGAGACCCAGTACTTC
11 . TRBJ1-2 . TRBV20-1 CSASRGYGYTF TGCAGTGCTTCTAGGGGGTACGGCTACACCTTC
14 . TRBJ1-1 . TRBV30 CAWTAGHLNTEAFF TGTGCCTGGACAGCCGGACACTTGAACACTGAAGCTTTCTTT
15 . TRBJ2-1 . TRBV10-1 CASSDVRGGRNEQFF TGCGCCAGCAGTGATGTGAGAGGGGGTCGGAATGAGCAGTTCTTC
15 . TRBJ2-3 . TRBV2 CASSSEGLLADTQYF TGTGCCAGCAGCTCGGAGGGCCTGTTAGCAGATACGCAGTATTTT
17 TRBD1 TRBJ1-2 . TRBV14 CASSQNPGQGPNYGYTF TGTGCCAGCAGCCAAAACCCGGGACAGGGTCCTAACTATGGCTACACCTTC
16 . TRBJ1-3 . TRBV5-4 CASSLGGHFSGNTIYF TGTGCCAGCAGCTTGGGGGGACACTTCTCTGGAAACACCATATATTTT
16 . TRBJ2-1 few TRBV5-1 CASSLRTDLAYNEQFF TGCGCCAGCAGCTTGAGAACTGACTTGGCCTACAATGAGCAGTTCTTC
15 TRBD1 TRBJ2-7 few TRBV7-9 CASSPTWDRDLEQYF TGTGCCAGCAGCCCTACGTGGGACAGGGATCTCGAGCAGTACTTC
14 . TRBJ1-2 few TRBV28 CASSLTGRGYGYTF TGTGCCAGCAGTTTAACTGGCAGGGGCTATGGCTACACCTTC
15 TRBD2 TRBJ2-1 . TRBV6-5 CASATSGTSYNEQFF TGTGCCAGCGCCACTAGCGGGACGTCCTACAATGAGCAGTTCTTC
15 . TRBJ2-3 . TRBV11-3 CASSSGRTSTDTQYF TGTGCCAGCAGCTCCGGACGGACAAGCACAGATACGCAGTATTTT
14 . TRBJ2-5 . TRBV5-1 CASSLQANQETQYF TGCGCCAGCAGCTTACAGGCAAACCAAGAGACCCAGTACTTC
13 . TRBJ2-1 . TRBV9 CASSVSAEGEQFF TGTGCCAGCAGCGTTTCGGCTGAGGGTGAGCAGTTCTTC
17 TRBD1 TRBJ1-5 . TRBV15 CATSRGGSQGASQPQHF TGTGCCACCAGCAGAGGGGGTTCGCAGGGGGCTTCACAGCCCCAGCATTTT
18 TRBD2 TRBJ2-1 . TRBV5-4 CASSLGGMSGSSYNEQFF TGTGCCAGCAGCTTGGGGGGAATGAGCGGGAGCTCCTACAATGAGCAGTTCTTC
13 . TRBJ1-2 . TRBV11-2 CASSVGQFYGYTF TGTGCCAGCAGCGTAGGACAGTTCTATGGCTACACCTTC